A single T cell receptor beta chain is shown here with its context. CDR3 length: 18 residues. J gave up 0 bases and V 9 bases, and 8 bases lay outside the gene matches. The germline gives CDR1 MNHEY, CDR2 SMNVEV (reference sequence). The sample is drawn from a study of shared clonotypes between healthy human individuals. Every contributor of samples was a Caucasian grown-up residing in Nashville, Tennessee. Using immunoSEQ multiplex PCR, the repertoire was profiled, and TCRdb retains in-frame clones only, with some absent. The sample holds under 600,000 clones, more than 95% seen once. The TCR originated in a woman younger than 45 in good health. The specimen sequenced was naive CD4+ T cells sorted from blood. As to subset: CD45RA+ positively selected. The V call is TRBV27, the J call TRBJ2-6; TRBD2 aligns across 13 bases. This CDR3 reads CARNAWTSGGSGANVLTF. CDR3 sequence (DNA): TGTGCCAGAAATGCTTGGACTAGCGGGGGCTCTGGGGCCAACGTCCTGACTTTC.